This record concerns one T cell receptor beta chain sequence. In the authors' methods: Reference gene primer amplification gave nucleated cell count estimates. The protocol was immunoSEQ multiplex PCR, while the TCRdb copy is restricted to in-frame clones and leaves out a portion. V and J calls and clone size come straight from that table; D and trimming were deduced from the DNA. The sample has about 110,000 clones, around 68% seen once. This record comes from a study of blood T cell repertoires in COVID-19. Study as a whole: COVID-19 samples, acute and convalescent, were from the United States, Italy and Spain. T cells, B-cell-depleted T cells, or PBMCs supplied cDNA or gDNA.

V gave up 7 bases and J gave up 4 bases; unmatched junction bases: 14. This CDR3 comprises 15 residues. The germline gives CDR1 SGHRS, CDR2 YFSETQ. This receptor was taken from a woman aged 55-75 years with acute or convalescent COVID-19. The rearrangement uses TRBV5-1 and TRBJ2-7; the match to TRBD1 covers 7 bases. The specimen sequenced was peripheral blood. CDR3 sequence (DNA): TGCGCCAGCCATCCCGAATCGGGACAGAGTTACGAGCAGTACTTC. This encodes CASHPESGQSYEQYF.